The T cell receptor beta chain described here comes from a study of blood T cell repertoires in COVID-19. The protocol was immunoSEQ multiplex PCR, while the TCRdb copy is restricted to in-frame clones and leaves out a portion. The repertoire holds roughly 77,000 clones, with 76% as singletons. Sequencing was performed on peripheral blood. The receptor was derived from a man in his 60s with COVID-19, enrolled during active disease.

The CDR3 reads CSASLGTSGGRTDTQYF. DNA for the CDR3: TGCAGTGCTAGTCTCGGGACTAGCGGGGGGCGCACAGATACGCAGTATTTT. The chain links TRBV20-1 to TRBJ2-3; 15 positions agree with TRBD2. The V segment lost 3 bases and the J segment 1 base; nucleotides outside the gene matches: 5. This CDR3 spans 17 amino acids. Germline CDR1 DFQATT, CDR2 SNEGSKA (reference sequence).